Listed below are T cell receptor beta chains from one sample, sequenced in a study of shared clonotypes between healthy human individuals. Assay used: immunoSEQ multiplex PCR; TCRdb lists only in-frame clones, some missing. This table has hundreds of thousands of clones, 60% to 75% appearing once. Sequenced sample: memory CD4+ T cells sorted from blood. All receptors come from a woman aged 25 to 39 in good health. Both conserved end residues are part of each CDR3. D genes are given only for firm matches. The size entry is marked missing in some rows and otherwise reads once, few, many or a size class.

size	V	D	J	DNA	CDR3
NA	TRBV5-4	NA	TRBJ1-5	TGTGCCAGCAGCTTGGCCGGTAAGGGTTATAGCAATCAGCCCCAGCATTTT	CASSLAGKGYSNQPQHF
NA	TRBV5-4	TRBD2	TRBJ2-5	TGTGCCAGCAGCAAAGGACTAGCGGGGGTACAAGAGACCCAGTACTTC	CASSKGLAGVQETQYF
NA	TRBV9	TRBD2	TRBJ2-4	TGTGCCAGCAGCACCCATCCACTAGCGGGGGGGAACATTCAGTACTTC	CASSTHPLAGGNIQYF
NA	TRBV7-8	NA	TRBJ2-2	TGTGCCAGCAGCTTAGTATTCCTAGCGACTACCGGGGAGCTGTTTTTT	CASSLVFLATTGELFF
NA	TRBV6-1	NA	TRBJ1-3	TGTGCCAGCCGGCCCGGGGACTCTGGAAACACCATATATTTT	CASRPGDSGNTIYF
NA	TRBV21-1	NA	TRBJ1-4	TGTGCCAGCAGCATGAGAGACCCCTTCGGCGATGAAAAACTGTTTTTT	CASSMRDPFGDEKLFF
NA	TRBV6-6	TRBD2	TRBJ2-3	TGTGCCAGCAGTGGGACTAGCGGGAGCAACCCAGATACGCAGTATTTT	CASSGTSGSNPDTQYF
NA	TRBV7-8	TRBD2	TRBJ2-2	TGTGCCAGCAGGTTGTGGGTGCGGGAGATAGCCGGGGAGCTGTTTTTT	CASRLWVREIAGELFF
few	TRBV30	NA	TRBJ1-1	TGTGCCTGCGGGGACACTGAAGCTTTCTTT	CACGDTEAFF
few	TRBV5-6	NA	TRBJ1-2	TGTGCCAGCACCCCGAGGGGCAATATCGGCTACACCTTC	CASTPRGNIGYTF
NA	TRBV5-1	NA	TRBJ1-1	TGCGCCAGCAGCTTGTCGGGCATGAACACTGAAGCTTTCTTT	CASSLSGMNTEAFF
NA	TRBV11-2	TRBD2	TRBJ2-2	TGTGCCAACCCACGCTCCGGCGGGAGGGCCGCCGGGGAGCTGTTTTTT	CANPRSGGRAAGELFF
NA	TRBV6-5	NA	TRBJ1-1	TGTGCCAGCAGTCATGACTTGAACACTGAAGCTTTCTTT	CASSHDLNTEAFF
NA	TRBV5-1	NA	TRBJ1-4	TGCGCCAGCAGCTTTCAGGGGCCCGAAGAAAAACTGTTTTTT	CASSFQGPEEKLFF
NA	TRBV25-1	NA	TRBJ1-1	TGTGCCAGCAGATTCGACCCGAACACTGAAGCTTTCTTT	CASRFDPNTEAFF
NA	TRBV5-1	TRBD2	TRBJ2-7	TGCGCCAGCAGCTCGCGAGGCGGACTAGCCGCAGTCTACGAGCAGTACTTC	CASSSRGGLAAVYEQYF
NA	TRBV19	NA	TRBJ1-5	TGTGCCAGTAGGGGGGTTGGACAGCCCCAGCATTTT	CASRGVGQPQHF
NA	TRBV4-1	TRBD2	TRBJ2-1	TGCGCCAGCAGCCAGTCACTAGCGGAGACCTACAATGAGCAGTTCTTC	CASSQSLAETYNEQFF
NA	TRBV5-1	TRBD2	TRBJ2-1	TGCGCCAGCAGCATTCCTAGCGGGATATCCTACAATGAGCAGTTCTTC	CASSIPSGISYNEQFF
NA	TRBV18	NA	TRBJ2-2	TGTGCCAGCTCGCGGGACACCGCAACCGGGGAGCTGTTTTTT	CASSRDTATGELFF
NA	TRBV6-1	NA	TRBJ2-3	TGTGCCAGCAGACAGTTCCGTTTCACAGATACGCAGTATTTT	CASRQFRFTDTQYF
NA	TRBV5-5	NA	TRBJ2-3	TGTGCCAGCAGCTTGATGAATACGCAGTATTTT	CASSLMNTQYF
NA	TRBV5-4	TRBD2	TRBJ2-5	TGTGCCAGCAGCTTAAGGTTAGGGGGACTAGCGGGAGGAGAGACCCAGTACTTC	CASSLRLGGLAGGETQYF
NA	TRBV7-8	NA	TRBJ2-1	TGTGCCAGCAGCTTAGCGGAGGTCCGCAATGAGCAGTTCTTC	CASSLAEVRNEQFF
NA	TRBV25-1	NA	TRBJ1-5	TGTGCCAGCAGTGTCGAGGGGTTTCAGCCCCAGCATTTT	CASSVEGFQPQHF
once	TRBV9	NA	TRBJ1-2	TGTGCCAGCAGCGTAGTGGAAAGTGGCTACACCTTC	CASSVVESGYTF
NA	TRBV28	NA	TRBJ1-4	TGTGCCAGCCAACAGAGGAAACTGTTTTTT	CASQQRKLFF
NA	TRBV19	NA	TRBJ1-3	TGTGCCAGTAGTATCCCGCGGCAGGGAGCAAACACCATATATTTT	CASSIPRQGANTIYF
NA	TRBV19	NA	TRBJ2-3	TGTGCCAGTAGTATAGGGCCCTACGGGAGCACAGATACGCAGTATTTT	CASSIGPYGSTDTQYF
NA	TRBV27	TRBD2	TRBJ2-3	TGTGCCAGCGGCCCACTAGCGGGTAGCACAGATACGCAGTATTTT	CASGPLAGSTDTQYF
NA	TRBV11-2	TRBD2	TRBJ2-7	TGTGCCAGCAGCCCGCGGGGGTGGGCCGGGCCCTACGAGCAGTACTTC	CASSPRGWAGPYEQYF
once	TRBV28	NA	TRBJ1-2	TGTGCCAGCAGGAGAGGGGGCTACACCTTC	CASRRGGYTF
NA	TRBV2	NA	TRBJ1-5	TGTGCCAGCCACGAGAATTATAGCAATCAGCCCCAGCATTTT	CASHENYSNQPQHF
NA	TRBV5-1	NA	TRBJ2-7	TGCGCCAGCAGCTTAACCGGGACGGGGGTCTACGAGCAGTACTTC	CASSLTGTGVYEQYF
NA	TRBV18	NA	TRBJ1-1	TGTGCCAGCTCACCACTGAGAGAACAGAACACTGAAGCTTTCTTT	CASSPLREQNTEAFF
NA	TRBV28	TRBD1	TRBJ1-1	TGTGCCAGCAGTGGACAGGGAGGACTGCTAGCTTTCTTT	CASSGQGGLLAFF
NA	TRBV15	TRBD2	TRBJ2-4	TGTGCCACCAGCAGACGCCAGACTAGCGGAGCCAAAAACATTCAGTACTTC	CATSRRQTSGAKNIQYF
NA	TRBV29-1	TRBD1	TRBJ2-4	TGCAGCGTTCTTGCCGGGACAGGGGGAACCAAAAACATTCAGTACTTC	CSVLAGTGGTKNIQYF
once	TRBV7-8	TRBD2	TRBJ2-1	TGTGCCAGCAGCACCAGACTAGCGATTGAGCAGTTCTTC	CASSTRLAIEQFF
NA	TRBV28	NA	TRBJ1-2	TGTGCCAGCAGTCAAAGGCAAGGTCCAGCCGTAACAGGTACCTTTGGCTACACCTTC	CASSQRQGPAVTGTFGYTF
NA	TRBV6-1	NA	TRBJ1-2	TGTGCCAGCAGTGAAAGCCTCCATGGCTACACCTTC	CASSESLHGYTF
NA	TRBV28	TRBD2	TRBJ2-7	TGTGCCAGCAGTTTAGGAGGGCTAGCGGGTGGCTACGAGCAGTACTTC	CASSLGGLAGGYEQYF
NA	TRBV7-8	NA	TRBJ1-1	TGTGCCAGCAGCGGACGAATTGTTAGTATGGGCACTGAAGCTTTCTTT	CASSGRIVSMGTEAFF
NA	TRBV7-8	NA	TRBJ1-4	TGTGCCAGCAGCTTAGGGCAGAATTGGGAAAAACTGTTTTTT	CASSLGQNWEKLFF
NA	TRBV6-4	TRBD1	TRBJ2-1	TGTGCCAGCAGGGCCGGGACAGGAGGTCCCGGTGAGCAGTTCTTC	CASRAGTGGPGEQFF
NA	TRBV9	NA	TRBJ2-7	TGTGCCAGCTCACGGGCAGAGCACTACGAGCAGTACTTC	CASSRAEHYEQYF
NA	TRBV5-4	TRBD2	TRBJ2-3	TGTGCCAGCAGCAGCGGGAGAACCACAGATACGCAGTATTTT	CASSSGRTTDTQYF
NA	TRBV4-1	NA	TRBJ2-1	TGCGCCAGCAGCCAAGATGTGGGACTGCGCTCCTACAATGAGCAGTTCTTC	CASSQDVGLRSYNEQFF